A selection of T cell receptor beta chains follows, all from one sample in a study of shared clonotypes between healthy human individuals. Libraries were prepared by immunoSEQ multiplex PCR; TCRdb keeps only in-frame clonotypes and omits some of them. The sample has a few million clones; over 90% are singletons. Sequencing was carried out using naive CD4+ T cells from PBMCs. All receptors come from a man between 18 and 35 years old in good health. Some clones in this sample may be carry-over from other donors' samples. Both conserved end residues are part of each CDR3. D genes are given only for firm matches. Part of the rows lack a size; the others show once, few, many or a class for expanded clones.

d_call	j_call	v_call	clone_size	cdr3_aa	cdr3_nt
TRBD2	TRBJ2-1	TRBV28	NA	CASSVSGRATPDEQFF	TGTGCCAGCAGTGTAAGCGGGAGGGCGACCCCCGATGAGCAGTTCTTC
TRBD2	TRBJ2-7	TRBV29-1	NA	CSVAKASGLSYEQYF	TGCAGCGTCGCGAAGGCTAGCGGCCTCTCCTACGAGCAGTACTTC
NA	TRBJ1-4	TRBV5-1	NA	CASSLYQNEKLFF	TGCGCCAGCAGCTTGTATCAGAATGAAAAACTGTTTTTT
NA	TRBJ2-7	TRBV7-8	NA	CASSLGDEQYF	TGTGCCAGCAGCTTAGGAGACGAGCAGTACTTC
NA	TRBJ2-7	TRBV9	NA	CASSARPGPLYF	TGTGCCAGCAGCGCCAGACCTGGGCCATTATACTTC
TRBD2	TRBJ2-1	TRBV10-3	NA	CATAGTSGSNEQFF	TGTGCCACCGCCGGGACTAGCGGTAGCAATGAGCAGTTCTTC
NA	TRBJ1-1	TRBV7-9	NA	CASSLEEGPLTEAFF	TGTGCCAGCAGCTTAGAGGAAGGCCCGCTGACCGAAGCTTTCTTT
TRBD2	TRBJ2-5	TRBV15	NA	CATSRGYIAGGETQYF	TGTGCCACCAGCAGAGGTTATATAGCGGGAGGAGAGACCCAGTACTTC
TRBD1	TRBJ2-1	TRBV5-1	NA	CASSIGTGGNEQFF	TGCGCCAGCAGCATAGGGACAGGGGGTAATGAGCAGTTCTTC
TRBD1	TRBJ1-2	TRBV2	NA	CASSRQGWRVGYTF	TGTGCCAGCAGTCGACAGGGATGGCGGGTTGGCTACACCTTC
TRBD2	TRBJ2-2	TRBV11-3	NA	CASRTQREWAGELFF	TGTGCCAGCAGGACCCAGCGGGAGTGGGCCGGGGAGCTGTTTTTT
NA	TRBJ1-1	TRBV9	NA	CASSVIGDMNTEAFF	TGTGCCAGCAGCGTAATCGGGGACATGAACACTGAAGCTTTCTTT
NA	TRBJ2-2	TRBV11-3	NA	CASSLLRESGELFF	TGTGCCAGCAGCTTATTAAGGGAATCCGGGGAGCTGTTTTTT
TRBD1	TRBJ2-7	TRBV5-1	NA	CASSQGDSSSYEQYF	TGCGCCAGCAGCCAGGGGGACAGCAGCTCCTACGAGCAGTACTTC
NA	TRBJ1-2	TRBV7-9	NA	CASSLKKPYGYTF	TGTGCCAGCAGCTTAAAAAAGCCCTATGGCTACACCTTC
NA	TRBJ1-4	TRBV4-3	NA	CASSRGGIGSEKLFF	TGCGCCAGCAGCCGTGGAGGGATCGGGAGTGAAAAACTGTTTTTT
NA	TRBJ2-2	TRBV27	NA	CASSSDDRTGELFF	TGTGCCAGCAGTTCGGATGATAGGACCGGGGAGCTGTTTTTT
NA	TRBJ1-2	TRBV11-1	once	CASSSQDRPYYGYTF	TGTGCCAGCAGCTCCCAGGACAGACCATACTATGGCTACACCTTC
NA	TRBJ2-3	TRBV4-2	once	CASSQERFTDTQYF	TGTGCCAGCAGCCAAGAACGGTTCACAGATACGCAGTATTTT
TRBD1	TRBJ1-1	TRBV28	NA	CASSPHLPGGGTEAFF	TGTGCCAGCAGTCCTCACCTGCCAGGGGGCGGCACTGAAGCTTTCTTT
NA	TRBJ2-7	TRBV28	NA	CASGSSSYEQYF	TGTGCCAGCGGGTCTAGCTCCTACGAGCAGTACTTC
NA	TRBJ2-5	TRBV4-2	NA	CASSYQKGGTQYF	TGTGCCAGCAGCTATCAGAAGGGGGGGACCCAGTACTTC
NA	TRBJ1-1	TRBV5-4	NA	CASSIDRDTEAFF	TGTGCCAGCAGCATAGACCGAGACACTGAAGCTTTCTTT
TRBD1	TRBJ1-1	TRBV5-6	NA	CASSNDRGNTEAFF	TGTGCCAGCAGCAATGACAGGGGTAACACTGAAGCTTTCTTT
NA	TRBJ2-3	TRBV5-8	NA	CASSKPGTQDTQYF	TGTGCCAGCAGCAAGCCCGGGACTCAAGATACGCAGTATTTT
NA	TRBJ2-7	TRBV6-1	NA	CASSGGAPSYEQYF	TGTGCCAGCAGTGGAGGGGCTCCGTCCTACGAGCAGTACTTC
TRBD1	TRBJ2-1	TRBV9	NA	CASRAGQGNYNEQFF	TGTGCCAGCAGAGCGGGACAGGGTAACTACAATGAGCAGTTCTTC